This entry is about one T cell receptor beta chain. The sample belongs to a study of blood T cell repertoires in COVID-19. Study overall: There were acute and convalescent COVID-19 samples, and they came from the United States, Italy and Spain. T cells, B-cell-depleted T cells, or PBMCs provided the cDNA or gDNA that served as material.

Trimming left V 4 bases short and J 3 bases short, with 15 bases between. CDR1 and CDR2 from the germline V gene are SGHNT and YYREEE (reference sequence). The CDR3 runs to 15 residues. Original handling: Amplified reference gene primers provided the basis for estimating nucleated cell counts. Repertoires were generated with immunoSEQ multiplex PCR, while TCRdb's copy carries only in-frame clones and drops some. The V and J calls and clone size are taken from that table; D and trimming were inferred from the DNA. The repertoire has some 230,000 clones, roughly four fifths of them found once; the top ten carry 2.3%.

This sequence was found in a woman between 55 and 75 years old with acute or convalescent COVID-19. The chain joins TRBV5-4 to TRBJ2-3; D possibly corresponds to TRBD1 (5 bases). The specimen was peripheral blood. CDR3 protein: CASSMGRQGTDTQYF. The CDR3 DNA reads TGTGCCAGCAGCATGGGGCGGCAGGGAACAGATACGCAGTATTTT.